The 16 T cell receptor beta chains below were found in one sample sequenced in a study of breast tumors, draining lymph nodes, adjacent tissues. TCRdb recomputed calls from the multiplex PCR reads with MiXCR, one row per CDR3 protein. The sample contains about 13,000 distinct CDR3 sequences, roughly 53% of which appear only once. Source material: tumor-adjacent breast tissue. These TCRs come from a female donor with breast cancer. Some clones in this sample may be carry-over from other donors' samples.

This clonotype occurred many times. With a much larger clone just one base away, this may be a read error. V usage is TRBV11-3 and J usage is TRBJ2-7; maybe TRBD2 (5 bases). CDR3 length: 17 residues. V shed 0 bases and J shed 5 bases, with 20 bases lying between them. Germline lookup yields CDR1 SGHNT and CDR2 YENEEA. The CDR3 DNA is TGTGCCAGCAGCTTAGATCCGTTGACGGGGTCTCCGGACGAGCAGTACTTC. It specifies CASSLDPLTGSPDEQYF.

This sequence joins TRBV12-5 and TRBJ2-3; D is possibly TRBD2 (6 bases). Between the trimmed V and J ends, which lost 5 bases and 3 bases, there was a span of 6 bases. Germline CDR1 reads LGHNT; CDR2 reads FRNRAP. The CDR3 extends over 12 amino acids. This CDR3 is CASGGGTDTQYF. The CDR3 DNA reads TGTGCTAGTGGTGGGGGGACAGATACGCAGTATTTT.

A remark on this clonotype: Relative to the germline gene, one junction end is altered; a read error may explain this. This chain connects TRBV9 to TRBJ2-7; D perhaps matches TRBD1 (5 bases). The CDR3 has 15 amino acids. CDR1 is SGDLS and CDR2 is YYNGEE in the germline V gene. The DNA for the CDR3 is TGTGCCAGCAGCGCGGACAACCAAGTAGGTGGCGAGCCGTACTTC. Translation: CASSADNQVGGEPYF. The entire variable domain, with the rest obtained from reference TRBV9 and TRBJ2-7, is as follows: DSGVTQTPKHLITATGQRVTLRCSPRSGDLSVYWYQQSLDQGLQFLIQYYNGEERAKGNILERFSAQQFPDLHSELNLSSLELGDSALYFCASSADNQVGGEPYFGPGTRLTVT.

The chain couples TRBV10-3 to TRBJ2-1; 7 bases are a match to TRBD1. Germline trimming cut 8 bases from V and 1 base from J; bases unmatched to any gene: 8. Per germline, CDR1 ENHRY and CDR2 SYGVKD. CDR3 length: 15 amino acids. The CDR3 region is CAISQGSLSYNEQFF. CDR3 sequence (DNA): TGTGCCATCTCACAGGGGTCCCTGTCCTACAATGAGCAGTTCTTC.

By frequency in the sample, this clonotype is medium-sized. V and J are TRBV7-3 and TRBJ1-3; no clear D gene. Germline V CDR1 and CDR2: SGHTA, FQGTGA. The germline V and J ends were trimmed by 5 bases and 0 bases, with 8 bases remaining between them. This CDR3 spans 14 amino acids. The CDR3 DNA follows: TGTGCCAGCAGCCTCGGCAACTCTGGAAACACCATATATTTT. The encoded protein is CASSLGNSGNTIYF.

This clonotype is deemed medium-sized. This chain connects TRBV12-3 or TRBV12-4 to TRBJ2-6; D gene unclear. Trimming cost V 3 bases and J 0 bases, with 9 bases left between them. The CDR3 contains 16 residues. CDR3 amino acids: CASSFSLRSGANVLTF. The CDR3 region has the DNA TGTGCCAGCAGTTTTTCGCTACGCTCTGGGGCCAACGTCCTGACTTTC.

This clonotype was picked up many times. V is TRBV18 and J is TRBJ1-6, with 9 nucleotides matching TRBD1. V gave up 6 bases and J gave up 0 bases; unmatched junction bases: 6. The CDR3 runs 17 residues. From germline, CDR1 is KGHSH and CDR2 LQKENI. This CDR3 is CASSSGTGSSYNSPLHF. The CDR3 DNA follows: TGTGCCAGCTCGTCCGGGACAGGGAGCTCCTATAATTCACCCCTCCACTTT.

The J gene is TRBJ2-7, the V gene TRBV11-1; 9 bases agree with TRBD2. Germline V CDR1 and CDR2: SGHAT, FQDESV (reference sequence). The V segment lost 4 bases and the J segment 0 bases; nucleotides outside the gene matches: 4. The CDR3 runs to 15 residues. The CDR3 DNA follows: TGTGCCAGCAGCTCGAGACTAGCGGACTCCTACGAGCAGTACTTC. It yields the protein CASSSRLADSYEQYF.

The rearrangement links TRBV24-1 to TRBJ2-1, with TRBD2 matching over 9 bases. The germline V gene has CDR1 KGHDR and CDR2 SFDVKD. The V segment lost 5 bases and the J segment 5 bases; nucleotides outside the gene matches: 6. The CDR3 consists of 15 residues. CDR3 sequence (DNA): TGTGCCACCAGTGGTGGCGGGAGGGCCGACAATGAGCAGTTCTTC. Translation: CATSGGGRADNEQFF.

This clonotype has at least ten counts. This rearrangement joins TRBV6-1 to TRBJ1-5; D unclear. Trimming took off 5 bases at V and 7 bases at J, with 18 bases between the two ends. The CDR3 has 15 amino acids. CDR1 MNHNS and CDR2 SASEGT come from the germline V gene. CDR3 DNA: TGTGCCAGCAGTCCTTTTGCAGGTGGGCCACAGCCCCAGCATTTT. This sequence encodes CASSPFAGGPQPQHF.

This clonotype is medium-sized in the sample. The chain links TRBV4-1 to TRBJ2-3; no clear D gene. V lost 1 base, J lost 2 bases, and 7 bases lay in between. The CDR3 spans 14 residues. Germline V gene lookup returns CDR1 MGHRA and CDR2 YSYEKL. CDR3 sequence: CASSQVDLTDTQYF. In DNA form, the CDR3 reads TGCGCCAGCAGCCAAGTAGACCTCACAGATACGCAGTATTTT.

The rearrangement joins TRBV5-6 to TRBJ1-6; D not certain. V lost 1 base, J lost 4 bases, and 9 bases lay in between. The V gene's germline CDR1 is SGHDT and CDR2 YYEEEE. This CDR3 is built from 15 residues. Written as DNA, the CDR3 is TGTGCCAGCAGCTTGATGGGGAAATATAATTCACCCCTCCACTTT. It translates to CASSLMGKYNSPLHF.

This clonotype was detected only a few times. This rearrangement joins TRBV6-4 to TRBJ1-1, with a tentative D call TRBD1 (6 bases). V shed 5 bases and J shed 11 bases, with 18 bases lying between them. Germline values: CDR1 MRHNA, CDR2 SNTAGT. This CDR3 contains 13 residues. CDR3 nucleotide sequence: TGTGCCAGCAGTAAAAGGGGACAAGGAGCGGCTTTCTTT. Translated, it gives CASSKRGQGAAFF.

This clonotype was picked up a small number of times. This chain connects TRBV16 to TRBJ2-7; 9 nucleotides agree with TRBD1. Trimming removed 0 bases from V and 9 bases from J; junction bases left unmatched: 9. Germline CDR1 KGHSY, CDR2 FQNENV. CDR3 length: 15 amino acids. DNA of the CDR3: TGTGCCAGCAGCCAATCGAATACAGGGGGCGCTGGGCAGTACTTC. It codes for CASSQSNTGGAGQYF.

This clonotype occurred once. The V and J genes are TRBV7-8 and TRBJ2-3, with 9 bases that match TRBD2. The J segment lost 4 bases and the V segment lost 2 bases, leaving 4 bases of the junction unmatched. From germline, CDR1 is SGHVS and CDR2 FQNEAQ. This CDR3 comprises 15 residues. CDR3 bases: TGTGCCAGCAGCTTATTGGCGGGAGGGCCAGATACGCAGTATTTT. Translated, it gives CASSLLAGGPDTQYF.

This clonotype was observed a single time. This chain uses TRBV5-5 with TRBJ1-5, with TRBD1 matching 7 bases. Germline assignment: CDR1 SGHKS and CDR2 YYEKEE (reference sequence). V trimming: 0 bases; J trimming: 4 bases; junction bases outside the gene matches: 4. The CDR3 covers 15 residues. The chain's CDR3 is CASSLAPTGNQPQHF. The CDR3 DNA follows: TGTGCCAGCAGCTTGGCCCCGACAGGGAATCAGCCCCAGCATTTT.